The clone carrying this T cell receptor (beta chain) was counted at least ten times. Germline CDR1 DFQATT, CDR2 SNEGSKA (reference sequence). V was shortened by 4 bases and J by 1 base, with 14 bases between the two germline ends. This CDR3 has 14 amino acids. The sample is drawn from a study of T-cell reconstitution after alpha-beta-depleted transplantation in children. Researchers prepared the TCRbeta library using unique molecular identifiers, the study reports. TCRdb passed the PCR reads through MiXCR, listing each CDR3 protein once. This sample yields approximately 240,000 distinct CDR3 sequences, of which 7.5% to 10% are seen a single time; around 5% belongs to the top ten.

This chain links TRBV20-1 with TRBJ2-7; a possible D gene is TRBD1 (6 bases). The sequence derives from a human donor who donated a stem cell graft to a child with SCID. Here the sequenced sample was PBMCs from the stem cell graft donor, taken from the stem cell graft. DNA of the CDR3: TGCAGTGCTACCGACAGGAGAGGGTCCTACGAGCAGTACTTC. Translation gives CSATDRRGSYEQYF.